This entry lists 26 T cell receptor beta chains sequenced from one sample in a study of blood T cells in healthy people across ages. Together with a sample-barcoded 5' primer, a J-beta primer mix was included in a second PCR lasting about 7 to 12 cycles. TCRdb passed the 5' RACE reads through MiXCR, listing each CDR3 protein once. The data show 1.5 million to 2 million distinct CDR3 sequences, roughly 49% seen once. Specimen: blood. The origin of the receptors is a woman in her thirties or forties in good health.

The chain has TRBV20-1 and TRBJ2-1, with D perhaps matching TRBD2 (6 bases). The J call may be mistaken, given a closer DNA end match to TRBJ2-7. This CDR3 contains 13 residues. Per the germline V gene, CDR1 is DFQATT and CDR2 is SNEGSKA (reference sequence). The CDR3 sequence is CSARAGSYNEQYF. As DNA, the CDR3 is TGCAGTGCCCGTGCCGGGAGCTACAATGAGCAGTACTTC.

The table lists this clonotype with a count of one. The chain uses TRBV12-3 or TRBV12-4 and TRBJ1-5; no clear D. This CDR3 has 12 amino acids. The germline V and J ends were trimmed by 6 bases and 9 bases, with 12 bases remaining between them. CDR3 nucleotide sequence: TGTGCCAGCAGGATGTCTCCGGGGCCCCAGCATTTT. It specifies CASRMSPGPQHF.

The sample holds a few counts of this clonotype. The CDR3, as DNA: TGTGCCAGCAGTACGACTAGCGGGGGGCCAGATACGCAGTATTTT. This codes for CASSTTSGGPDTQYF. The chain joins TRBV12-3 or TRBV12-4 to TRBJ2-3; TRBD2 agrees at 13 bases. This CDR3 is built from 15 residues. With 5 bases clipped from V and 4 bases from J, the junction kept 3 bases outside the gene matches.

Of note for this clonotype: Germline and junction disagree at one end, which may indicate a read error. J is TRBJ2-3 and V is TRBV6-2 or TRBV6-3, with TRBD2 matching 9 bases. The CDR3 runs 16 residues. Germline V lookup: CDR1 MNHEY, CDR2 SVGEGT. The CDR3 is CASSYVAGGLPDTQYF. The CDR3 DNA is TGTGCCAGCAGTTACGTGGCGGGGGGGCTCCCAGACACGCAGTATTTT.

A single count supports this clonotype. The V gene is TRBV7-2, the J gene TRBJ1-2; a possible D gene is TRBD1 (5 bases). Trimming cost V 2 bases and J 4 bases, with 11 bases left between them. Germline V gene data show CDR1 as SGHTA and CDR2 as FQGNSA. The length of the CDR3 is 14 residues. The CDR3 DNA is TGTGCCAGCAGCTTAAGAAGGGACGCCTATGGCTACACCTTC. This sequence encodes CASSLRRDAYGYTF. Complete variable domain (other parts from reference TRBV7-2 and TRBJ1-2): GAGVSQSPSNKVTEKGKDVELRCDPISGHTALYWYRQSLGQGLEFLIYFQGNSAPDKSGLPSDRFSAERTGGSVSTLTIQRTQQEDSAVYLCASSLRRDAYGYTFGSGTRLTVV.

The chain is built from TRBV6-1 and TRBJ1-2; no clear D gene. CDR3 length: 15 residues. Per the germline V gene, CDR1 is MNHNS and CDR2 is SASEGT. Trimming pared 5 bases from V and 2 bases from J, leaving 15 bases between. The CDR3 nucleotides read TGTGCCAGCAGTTGGGCATTTGACGGAAACTATGGCTACACCTTC. Protein product: CASSWAFDGNYGYTF.

This clonotype occurred a few times. The genes are TRBV20-1 and TRBJ2-4, with 7 bases fitting TRBD1. Near its end, the DNA agrees better with TRBJ2-7, so the J call may be wrong. The CDR3 is 14 residues long. CDR1 is DFQATT and CDR2 is SNEGSKA in the germline V gene (reference sequence). The CDR3 bases are TGCAGTGCTCCTCTAGGGGGCCAAAGCTACGAGCAGTACTTC. It codes for CSAPLGGQSYEQYF.

This clonotype was seen a handful of times. The CDR3 region is CASSQGNSLSYEQYF. CDR3 DNA: TGCGCCAGCAGCCAAGGAAACAGCCTTAGCTACGAGCAGTACTTC. The rearrangement joins TRBV4-1 to TRBJ2-7; no reliable D call. This CDR3 contains 15 residues. Looked up from germline, CDR1 is MGHRA and CDR2 is YSYEKL. V lost 1 base and J lost 3, with 13 bases in between.

The chain combines TRBV27 with TRBJ2-1, with D perhaps matching TRBD2 (7 bases). In germline, CDR1 is MNHEY, CDR2 SMNVEV (reference sequence). V lost 8 bases to trimming and J lost 6 bases, with 20 bases between them. The length of the CDR3 is 15 residues. The CDR3 DNA reads as TGTGCCAGCGAACCCCGGGGGGCCTCCGGCAATGAGCAGTTCTTC. Its translation: CASEPRGASGNEQFF.

DNA of the CDR3: TGTGCCAGCAGCTTAGCACTAGCGGGGGGGCGCGAGCAGTTCTTC. Amino acid sequence: CASSLALAGGREQFF. The chain carries TRBV7-9 and TRBJ2-1; 13 bases line up with TRBD2. J lost 10 bases, V lost 0 bases, and 3 bases had no gene match. Germline CDR1 SEHNR, CDR2 FQNEAQ (reference sequence). The CDR3 length is 15 residues. The full variable domain, rest sourced from reference TRBV7-9 and TRBJ2-1, is DTGVSQNPRHKITKRGQNVTFRCDPISEHNRLYWYRQTLGQGPEFLTYFQNEAQLEKSRLLSDRFSAERPKGSFSTLEIQRTEQGDSAMYLCASSLALAGGREQFFGPGTRLTVL.

The chain uses TRBV6-2 or TRBV6-3 and TRBJ1-1; weak D call: TRBD1 (6 bases). Germline loops: CDR1 MNHEY, CDR2 SVGEGT. There are 14 residues in the CDR3. The germline V and J ends were trimmed by 7 bases and 4 bases, with 16 bases remaining between them. CDR3 amino acids: CASTLTGLGTEAFF. The CDR3 nucleotides are TGTGCCAGCACTCTAACAGGGTTGGGCACTGAAGCTTTCTTT.

This clonotype was detected a few times. Compared with germline, one end of the junction differs, possibly owing to a read error. The chain couples TRBV7-7 to TRBJ2-5, with 12 bases aligning to TRBD1. The CDR3 covers 16 residues. Germline V gene lookup returns CDR1 SSHAT and CDR2 FNYEAQ (reference sequence). Here the CDR3 reads CASSPVGTGGGETQYF. As DNA, the CDR3 is TGTGCTAGCAGCCCTGTCGGGACAGGGGGCGGAGAGACCCAGTACTTC.

The sample holds a few counts of this clonotype. The J gene is TRBJ2-4, the V gene TRBV5-1; 8 bases agree with TRBD2. Trimming took 2 bases from V and 0 from J; bases not matched to a gene: 16. The CDR3 runs 20 residues. Per germline, CDR1 SGHRS and CDR2 YFSETQ. CDR3 protein: CASSFTGGTSSELAKNIQYF. CDR3 bases: TGCGCCAGCAGCTTCACGGGGGGGACTTCATCGGAGCTAGCCAAAAACATTCAGTACTTC.

CDR3 sequence: CASTTGSSYEQYF. Here the CDR3 DNA reads TGTGCCAGCACGACAGGGAGCTCCTACGAGCAGTACTTC. J is TRBJ2-7 and V is TRBV7-9, with TRBD1 matching 7 bases. Germline V gives CDR1 SEHNR, CDR2 FQNEAQ (reference sequence). The CDR3 length is 13 residues. V lost 7 bases to trimming and J lost 0 bases; unmatched junction nucleotides: 3.

Written as DNA, the CDR3 is TGTGCCAGCAGCGTAGGATCTAGCGGGGAAACAGATACGCAGTATTTT. This encodes CASSVGSSGETDTQYF. This sequence joins TRBV9 and TRBJ2-3; 9 nucleotides match TRBD2. The V gene's germline CDR1 is SGDLS and CDR2 YYNGEE. The CDR3 has 16 residues. V lost 0 bases and J lost 3; bases outside the gene matches: 5.

This chain joins TRBV15 and TRBJ2-7; D gene uncertain. Germline V gene lookup returns CDR1 LNHNV and CDR2 YYDKDF (reference sequence). This CDR3 is 17 amino acids long. V was shortened by 4 bases and J by 2 bases, with 21 bases between the two germline ends. In nucleotides, the CDR3 is TGTGCCACCAGCACTACCTTCGACCTTTCCGGACCCTACGAGCAGTACTTC. Amino acids: CATSTTFDLSGPYEQYF.

The chain recombines TRBV7-2 with TRBJ2-7; 7 nucleotides match TRBD2. The V and J ends lost 2 bases and 0 bases, in that order; junction bases with no gene match: 10. The length of the CDR3 is 17 residues. Germline loops: CDR1 SGHTA, CDR2 FQGNSA. The CDR3, as DNA: TGTGCCAGCAGCTTATCGCTGTTGCGGGGGATCTCCTACGAGCAGTACTTC. It specifies CASSLSLLRGISYEQYF.

V is TRBV7-8 and J is TRBJ2-1; D may be TRBD2 (6 bases). The CDR3 has 16 residues. Germline V gives CDR1 SGHVS, CDR2 FQNEAQ. V shed 0 bases and J shed 5 bases, with 14 bases lying between them. The CDR3 region is CASSLAGSRRDNEQFF. The CDR3 region has the DNA TGTGCCAGCAGCTTAGCAGGTTCTCGGAGGGACAATGAGCAGTTCTTC.

This chain uses TRBV7-3 with TRBJ2-1, with D hard to call. This CDR3 has 16 amino acids. V was cut by 5 bases and J by 5 bases, with 19 bases left in between. Germline CDR1 reads SGHTA; CDR2 reads FQGTGA. DNA for the CDR3: TGTGCCAGCAGCAGCAAGGGTATCAAGGGCCACAATGAGCAGTTCTTC. The encoded protein is CASSSKGIKGHNEQFF.

CDR3 residues: CSARDVRASYNEQYF. The CDR3, as DNA: TGCAGTGCTAGAGATGTGCGGGCGTCCTACAATGAGCAGTACTTC. The V and J genes are TRBV20-1 and TRBJ2-7; possibly TRBD2 for D (5 bases). Germline-derived CDR1 and CDR2 are DFQATT and SNEGSKA (reference sequence). V shed 0 bases and J shed 7 bases, with 19 bases lying between them. The CDR3 sequence is 15 residues long.

The rearrangement joins TRBV7-8 to TRBJ1-2; 9 nucleotides agree with TRBD1. The CDR3 length is 14 residues. Trimming cost V 5 bases and J 4 bases; bases outside gene matches: 5. Germline V gene sequence: CDR1 SGHVS, CDR2 FQNEAQ. CDR3 loop: CASSATDRGYGYTF. The CDR3 DNA follows: TGTGCCAGCAGCGCAACGGACAGGGGCTATGGCTACACCTTC.

The chain employs TRBV4-2 and TRBJ2-7; 9 nucleotides agree with TRBD1. In germline, CDR1 is LGHNA, CDR2 YNFKEQ. Germline trimming cut 0 bases from V and 4 bases from J; bases unmatched to any gene: 10. CDR3 size: 17 residues. In nucleotides, the CDR3 is TGTGCCAGCAGCCAAGACGTCTATGTGGACAGGGGTTACGAGCAGTACTTC. It encodes CASSQDVYVDRGYEQYF.

The chain employs TRBV6-5 and TRBJ1-2; 7 bases align to TRBD1. Germline assignment: CDR1 MNHEY and CDR2 SVGAGI. The V gene end was trimmed by 4 bases and the J gene end by 7 bases; junction bases not matched to a gene: 6. CDR3 length: 13 amino acids. CDR3 sequence reads: CASSFEQGSGYTF. In DNA, the CDR3 is TGTGCCAGCAGTTTTGAACAGGGGAGTGGCTACACCTTC.

The V and J genes are TRBV5-5 and TRBJ2-1, with a weak D call TRBD1 (6 bases). Trimming stripped 3 bases from V and 2 bases from J, with 12 bases between. The germline gives CDR1 SGHKS, CDR2 YYEKEE (reference sequence). CDR3 length: 15 residues. This CDR3 reads CASSSTGMAYNEQFF. CDR3 coding DNA: TGTGCCAGCAGCTCAACAGGGATGGCCTACAATGAGCAGTTCTTC.

V and J are TRBV29-1 and TRBJ1-2, with D possibly TRBD1 on 6 matching bases. Germline CDR1 is SQVTM and CDR2 is ANQGSEA. Trimming shortened V by 3 bases and J by 4 bases, and 15 bases separated the two germline ends. The CDR3 covers 14 residues. Here the CDR3 DNA reads TGCAGCGTTGACCCAGGGGACCTCTCCTATGGCTACACCTTC. Translating it yields CSVDPGDLSYGYTF.

This clonotype appeared a few times. The genes are TRBV7-2 and TRBJ2-1, with 11 bases aligning to TRBD2. The V gene's germline CDR1 is SGHTA and CDR2 FQGNSA. This CDR3 has 16 residues. Trimming removed 1 base from V and 9 bases from J; junction bases left unmatched: 8. CDR3 in DNA: TGTGCCAGCAGCTTAGTAGCGGGGGGGCCAGTAGGTGAGCAGTTCTTC. It specifies CASSLVAGGPVGEQFF.